Listed below are T cell receptor beta chains from one sample, sequenced in a study of blood T cell repertoires in COVID-19. The table came from immunoSEQ multiplex PCR; TCRdb's copy has only in-frame clones and leaves some out. The sample includes about 250,000 clones, roughly 80% of them seen just once. The sequencing sample was made of PBMCs or T cells enriched from blood (not recorded which). Receptors originate from a man aged 50-60 years who had recovered from COVID-19. Both conserved end residues are part of each CDR3. The order of the fields is CDR3 length, V gene, clone size, D gene, J gene, CDR3 protein, CDR3 DNA. The D gene is left open where the match is weak. The size entry is marked missing in some rows and otherwise reads once, few, many or a size class.

13	TRBV24-1	-	-	TRBJ2-5	CATPRRGQETQYF	TGTGCGACCCCACGCAGGGGCCAAGAGACCCAGTACTTC
15	TRBV5-1	-	-	TRBJ1-1	CASSLQGLGSTEAFF	TGCGCCAGCAGCTTACAGGGTTTGGGGAGCACTGAAGCTTTCTTT
15	TRBV27	-	-	TRBJ1-2	CASSLQGGRGHGYTF	TGTGCCAGCAGTTTACAGGGCGGCAGGGGCCATGGCTACACCTTC
15	TRBV4-3	-	-	TRBJ1-2	CASSQDLNRPYGYTF	TGCGCCAGCAGCCAAGATTTGAACAGGCCGTATGGCTACACCTTC
16	TRBV7-3	-	TRBD2	TRBJ2-1	CASSPAGAGVADEQFF	TGTGCCAGCAGCCCCGCCGGGGCGGGAGTTGCCGATGAGCAGTTCTTC
16	TRBV7-8	-	TRBD2	TRBJ2-1	CASSPQGREAYNEQFF	TGTGCCAGCAGCCCCCAGGGGCGGGAGGCCTACAATGAGCAGTTCTTC
16	TRBV2	-	TRBD1	TRBJ2-1	CASSERGTGFGNEQFF	TGTGCCAGCAGTGAACGGGGGACAGGGTTCGGCAATGAGCAGTTCTTC
14	TRBV2	-	TRBD1	TRBJ2-3	CASDSTGGTDTQYF	TGTGCCAGTGACTCTACAGGGGGCACAGATACGCAGTATTTT
14	TRBV19	-	-	TRBJ1-4	CASSWGLTNEKLFF	TGTGCCAGTAGTTGGGGGCTAACTAATGAAAAACTGTTTTTT
15	TRBV3-1/TRBV3-2	-	-	TRBJ2-7	CASSPVMAGAYEQYF	TGTGCCAGCAGCCCGGTGATGGCAGGGGCCTACGAGCAGTACTTC
15	TRBV7-3	few	-	TRBJ1-1	CASSLGEGGRTEAFF	TGTGCCAGCAGCTTAGGAGAGGGAGGGAGGACTGAAGCTTTCTTT
16	TRBV5-6	-	-	TRBJ2-6	CASSPHFGSGANVLTF	TGTGCCAGCAGCCCGCACTTTGGCTCTGGGGCCAACGTCCTGACTTTC
13	TRBV7-9	-	-	TRBJ1-1	CASSSPGANRAFF	TGTGCCAGCAGCTCGCCGGGAGCCAACCGAGCTTTCTTT
15	TRBV14	few	-	TRBJ1-2	CASSPGRGFGYGYTF	TGTGCCAGCAGCCCGGGAAGGGGGTTCGGCTATGGCTACACCTTC
14	TRBV24-1	-	-	TRBJ1-2	CATSGTGRNYGYTF	TGTGCCACCAGTGGAACAGGGAGAAACTATGGCTACACCTTC
18	TRBV28	-	TRBD2	TRBJ2-5	CASSSLVGGPEVRETQYF	TGTGCCAGCAGTTCCCTAGTGGGAGGGCCGGAAGTGCGAGAGACCCAGTACTTC
18	TRBV13	few	TRBD2	TRBJ2-1	CASSFVRGLAGAGNEQFF	TGTGCCAGCAGCTTTGTCCGGGGACTAGCGGGAGCAGGCAATGAGCAGTTCTTC
14	TRBV5-1	-	-	TRBJ1-4	CASKTGNQNEKLFF	TGCGCCAGCAAAACAGGGAACCAGAATGAAAAACTGTTTTTT
15	TRBV25-1	-	-	TRBJ1-4	CASSVRGRSDEKLFF	TGTGCCAGCAGTGTGCGAGGGCGGTCGGATGAAAAACTGTTTTTT
15	TRBV5-6	-	-	TRBJ2-6	CASSWGPSGANVLTF	TGTGCCAGCAGCTGGGGGCCCTCTGGGGCCAACGTCCTGACTTTC
14	TRBV2	-	TRBD1	TRBJ2-7	CASPKGQEAYEQYF	TGTGCCAGCCCTAAGGGACAGGAAGCCTACGAGCAGTACTTC
13	TRBV25-1	-	TRBD1	TRBJ1-2	CASSELGQGGYTF	TGTGCCAGCAGTGAATTAGGACAGGGTGGATACACCTTC
15	TRBV9	-	TRBD2	TRBJ2-1	CASSVVAGGPDEQFF	TGTGCCAGCAGCGTAGTAGCGGGGGGGCCGGATGAGCAGTTCTTC
17	TRBV7-2	-	-	TRBJ1-1	CASSLGDKRFMNTEAFF	TGTGCCAGCAGCTTAGGTGACAAAAGATTCATGAACACTGAAGCTTTCTTT
15	TRBV11-3	-	TRBD2	TRBJ2-1	CASSLDPAGGREQFF	TGTGCCAGCAGCTTAGATCCAGCGGGGGGTCGGGAGCAGTTCTTC
13	TRBV10-3	-	TRBD1	TRBJ1-3	CAIRTGRGNTIYF	TGTGCCATCAGGACAGGGAGAGGAAACACCATATATTTT
11	TRBV14	-	-	TRBJ1-1	CASSFGTEAFF	TGTGCCAGCAGCTTCGGCACTGAAGCTTTCTTT
13	TRBV15	-	TRBD1	TRBJ1-1	CATSRGDRELSFF	TGTGCCACCAGCAGAGGGGACAGGGAGTTATCTTTCTTT
15	TRBV11-2	-	-	TRBJ1-1	CASSSRGQLNTEAFF	TGTGCCAGCAGCTCTAGAGGGCAGCTGAACACTGAAGCTTTCTTT
17	TRBV7-3	-	TRBD2	TRBJ2-3	CASSPDINSGGIDTQYF	TGTGCCAGCAGCCCGGACATAAATAGCGGGGGGATAGATACGCAGTATTTT
11	TRBV25-1	once	-	TRBJ2-4	CASSGANIQYF	TGTGCCAGCAGTGGGGCTAACATTCAGTACTTC
15	TRBV5-6	-	-	TRBJ1-2	CASSLGVLTNYGYTF	TGTGCCAGCAGCTTGGGAGTCCTGACTAACTATGGCTACACCTTC
13	TRBV6-5	-	TRBD1	TRBJ1-5	CASRRQGGQPQHF	TGTGCCAGCAGACGACAGGGAGGTCAGCCCCAGCATTTT
16	TRBV5-1	-	-	TRBJ2-2	CASSRTETANTGELFF	TGCGCCAGCAGCAGAACAGAAACGGCGAACACCGGGGAGCTGTTTTTT
16	TRBV6-1	-	-	TRBJ2-1	CASSERGGGYYNEQFF	TGTGCCAGCAGTGAAAGAGGGGGTGGCTACTACAATGAGCAGTTCTTC
16	TRBV4-1	-	-	TRBJ2-5	CASSQGTIGAGETQYF	TGCGCCAGCAGCCAAGGTACTATCGGAGCGGGAGAGACCCAGTACTTC
13	TRBV27	-	-	TRBJ2-5	CASSFRGRETQYF	TGTGCCAGCAGTTTCAGGGGCCGGGAGACCCAGTACTTC
13	TRBV7-3	-	TRBD1	TRBJ2-3	CASSQGAADTQYF	TGTGCCAGCAGCCAGGGGGCCGCAGATACGCAGTATTTT
17	TRBV28	-	-	TRBJ1-6	CASHSRPEQSSNSPLHF	TGTGCCAGCCACAGCCGTCCCGAGCAGAGCAGTAATTCACCCCTCCACTTT
14	TRBV18	-	TRBD1	TRBJ2-5	CASSHRDSQETQYF	TGTGCCAGCTCACACCGGGACAGCCAAGAGACCCAGTACTTC
14	TRBV6-5	-	-	TRBJ1-6	CAIKMDRTNSPLHF	TGTGCCATCAAAATGGACAGAACTAATTCACCCCTCCACTTT
15	TRBV18	-	-	TRBJ1-6	CASSPAGGFNSPLHF	TGTGCCAGCTCACCTGCCGGGGGTTTTAATTCACCCCTCCACTTT
15	TRBV6-5	-	TRBD1	TRBJ1-2	CASSYRTGGNYGYTF	TGTGCCAGCAGTTACCGGACAGGTGGGAACTATGGCTACACCTTC
14	TRBV19	-	-	TRBJ1-6	CASSMTVYNSPLHF	TGTGCCAGTAGTATGACAGTCTATAATTCACCCCTCCACTTT
15	TRBV6-5	-	TRBD1	TRBJ1-1	CASSRRDRVPLEAFF	TGTGCCAGCAGCCGCCGCGACAGGGTTCCCCTTGAAGCTTTCTTT
14	TRBV5-1	-	-	TRBJ2-7	CASSLALVGSEQYF	TGCGCCAGCAGCTTGGCCCTGGTCGGGAGCGAGCAGTACTTC
16	TRBV5-1	-	TRBD1	TRBJ1-2	CASSLDGGRGVLGYTF	TGCGCCAGCAGCTTGGACGGCGGCAGGGGGGTTCTTGGCTACACCTTC
18	TRBV5-1	-	-	TRBJ2-6	CASSLASGSIAGANVLTF	TGCGCCAGCAGCTTGGCGTCAGGTTCTATCGCTGGGGCCAACGTCCTGACTTTC
14	TRBV7-9	few	-	TRBJ1-1	CASSLAQGNTEAFF	TGTGCCAGCAGCTTAGCGCAGGGGAACACTGAAGCTTTCTTT
15	TRBV30	-	-	TRBJ1-5	CAWGAGQFSNQPQHF	TGTGCCTGGGGGGCCGGACAGTTTAGCAATCAGCCCCAGCATTTT
16	TRBV9	once	-	TRBJ1-4	CASSEGGQAINEKLFF	TGTGCCAGCAGCGAGGGTGGACAAGCAATTAATGAAAAACTGTTTTTT
17	TRBV27	few	-	TRBJ2-3	CASSAPFGRERTDTQYF	TGTGCCAGCAGTGCTCCGTTTGGGCGGGAACGCACAGATACGCAGTATTTT
17	TRBV5-6	few	TRBD1	TRBJ2-2	CASSLELTGPRRGELFF	TGTGCCAGCAGCTTGGAGTTGACAGGGCCCCGTCGCGGGGAGCTGTTTTTT
16	TRBV19	-	-	TRBJ1-1	CASSIDQREVNTEAFF	TGTGCCAGTAGTATAGACCAGAGGGAGGTGAACACTGAAGCTTTCTTT